This T cell receptor (beta chain) was sequenced during a study of blood T cell repertoires in COVID-19. For the study at large: Some COVID-19 samples were acute and others convalescent; all came from the United States, Italy and Spain. T cells, B-cell-depleted T cells, or PBMCs supplied cDNA or gDNA.

A Seattle source enrolled patients during active infection and followed them longitudinally. Authors' analysis steps: Amplification of reference gene primers was used by the study to estimate nucleated cell counts. Measured with immunoSEQ multiplex PCR; TCRdb has only the in-frame clones, and not every one. From that table come the V and J calls and clone size; the DNA was used to work out D and trimming. The data hold under 250,000 clones, with approximately 89% observed a single time. Trimming stripped 0 bases from V and 5 bases from J, with 10 bases between. Germline lookup yields CDR1 LNHDA and CDR2 SQIVND (reference sequence). The CDR3 is 14 amino acids.

V is TRBV19 and J is TRBJ1-1; a possible D gene is TRBD1 (5 bases). Sequencing used peripheral blood. The source is a woman in her twenties or thirties with COVID-19, enrolled during active disease. The CDR3 loop is CASSIERGSTEAFF. The CDR3 DNA is TGTGCCAGTAGTATAGAAAGGGGAAGTACTGAAGCTTTCTTT.